These 16 T cell receptor beta chains share one sample of origin, sequenced in a study of T cell responses to AZD1222 COVID-19 vaccine. TCRdb keeps only in-frame clones here, not all; method: immunoSEQ multiplex PCR. The table shows 150,000 or so clones, with about nine tenths occurring only once. The input for sequencing was peripheral blood, taken on day 0 of AZD1222 vaccination. These receptors all stem from an adult in good health.

V is TRBV5-1 and J is TRBJ2-1; the match to TRBD1 covers 12 bases. Germline lookup yields CDR1 SGHRS and CDR2 YFSETQ. The CDR3 runs to 19 residues. Trimming removed 3 bases from V and 7 bases from J; junction bases left unmatched: 17. The CDR3 protein is CASSWEGTGGIKVRNEQFF. In nucleotides, the CDR3 is TGCGCCAGCAGCTGGGAAGGGACAGGGGGCATTAAGGTTCGGAATGAGCAGTTCTTC.

The chain is built from TRBV7-2 and TRBJ1-1; no firm D call. There are 13 residues in the CDR3. V was trimmed by 4 bases and J by 2 bases, leaving 8 bases between them. The germline CDR1 and CDR2 sequences are SGHTA and FQGNSA. The DNA of the CDR3 is TGTGCCAGCAGCTCGACAATTAACACTGAAGCTTTCTTT. Residues: CASSSTINTEAFF. Together with reference TRBV7-2 and TRBJ1-1, the CDR3 gives the full variable domain: GAGVSQSPSNKVTEKGKDVELRCDPISGHTALYWYRQSLGQGLEFLIYFQGNSAPDKSGLPSDRFSAERTGGSVSTLTIQRTQQEDSAVYLCASSSTINTEAFFGQGTRLTVV.

The genes are TRBV4-1 and TRBJ2-7, with 9 bases matching TRBD2. CDR3 length: 15 residues. Germline trimming cut 1 base from V and 2 bases from J; bases unmatched to any gene: 3. The germline gives CDR1 MGHRA, CDR2 YSYEKL. The CDR3 coding sequence is TGCGCCAGCAGCCAAGGTAGGACTAGCGCCTACGAGCAGTACTTC. Residues: CASSQGRTSAYEQYF.

This clone was detected once. The chain is built from TRBV4-1 and TRBJ2-2; D gene ambiguous. Trimming removed 1 base from V and 5 bases from J, with 5 bases in between. Germline CDR1 reads MGHRA; CDR2 reads YSYEKL. The CDR3 sequence is 13 residues long. CDR3 residues: CASSQVVTGELFF. The CDR3, as DNA: TGCGCCAGCAGCCAAGTAGTAACCGGGGAGCTGTTTTTT.

DNA for the CDR3: TGTGCCAGCAGCCTTAGACGGGGCAGGGAAGAGACCCAGTACTTC. Translating gives CASSLRRGREETQYF. This chain connects TRBV9 to TRBJ2-5; the D call may be TRBD1 or TRBD2 (5 bases each). The CDR3 runs to 15 residues. The germline V and J ends were trimmed by 4 bases and 3 bases, with 16 bases remaining between them. Germline CDR1 and CDR2: SGDLS and YYNGEE.

The J gene is TRBJ2-1, the V gene TRBV28; D unclear. Looked up from germline, CDR1 is MDHEN and CDR2 is SYDVKM. CDR3 length: 15 residues. V lost 2 bases to trimming and J lost 2 bases, with 10 bases between them. The CDR3 reads CASSLHAITYNEQFF. CDR3 bases: TGTGCCAGCAGTTTACACGCCATAACCTACAATGAGCAGTTCTTC.

The chain's CDR3 is CASSGRDKAYNEQFF. The CDR3, as DNA: TGCGCCAGCAGCGGAAGGGACAAAGCCTACAATGAGCAGTTCTTC. V is TRBV5-1 and J is TRBJ2-1, with D maybe TRBD1 (6 bases). V shed 4 bases and J shed 2 bases, with 13 bases lying between them. Germline V gene data show CDR1 as SGHRS and CDR2 as YFSETQ. The CDR3 is 15 residues long.

V and J are TRBV25-1 and TRBJ1-1, with D maybe TRBD1 (6 bases). V shed 2 bases and J shed 4 bases, with 8 bases lying between them. Germline CDR1 and CDR2: MGHDK and SYGVNS. The CDR3 sequence is 13 residues long. The CDR3 DNA sequence: TGTGCCAGCAGTGAAGGGGGCGGCACTGAAGCTTTCTTT. Translating it yields CASSEGGGTEAFF. Full variable domain (outside the CDR3, taken from reference TRBV25-1 and TRBJ1-1): EADIYQTPRYLVIGTGKKITLECSQTMGHDKMYWYQQDPGMELHLIHYSYGVNSTEKGDLSSESTVSRIRTEHFPLTLESARPSHTSQYLCASSEGGGTEAFFGQGTRLTVV.

This rearrangement joins TRBV19 to TRBJ1-5, with D possibly matching TRBD1 (6 bases). V lost 9 bases to trimming and J lost 3 bases, with 12 bases between them. The CDR3 length is 13 residues. Per the germline V gene, CDR1 is LNHDA and CDR2 is SQIVND (reference sequence). CDR3 bases: TGTGCCAGCCGGGACACCCTCAATCAGCCCCAGCATTTT. This sequence encodes CASRDTLNQPQHF.

The chain recombines TRBV28 with TRBJ1-2; TRBD1 is a possible D gene (5 bases). This CDR3 spans 13 amino acids. Trimming removed 8 bases from V and 0 bases from J, with 10 bases in between. The V gene's germline CDR1 is MDHEN and CDR2 SYDVKM. CDR3 sequence: CASRDATNYGYTF. CDR3 DNA: TGTGCCAGCCGGGACGCCACTAACTATGGCTACACCTTC.

The chain couples TRBV3-1 (or the pseudogene TRBV3-2) to TRBJ2-6, with D possibly being TRBD1 (5 bases). V lost 3 bases to trimming and J lost 0 bases, with 12 bases between them. This CDR3 comprises 17 residues. Germline lookup yields CDR1 LGHDT and CDR2 YNNKEL (reference sequence). The CDR3 reads CASSHADSSSGANVLTF. CDR3 nucleotide sequence: TGTGCCAGCAGCCACGCCGACAGTAGCTCTGGGGCCAACGTCCTGACTTTC.

CDR3 residues: CASSRDSYYGYTF. The CDR3 DNA reads as TGTGCCAGCAGCCGAGACAGTTACTATGGCTACACCTTC. The chain employs TRBV13 and TRBJ1-2; a possible D gene is TRBD1 (5 bases). The CDR3 runs 13 residues. Germline V gene data show CDR1 as PRHDT and CDR2 as FYEKMQ (reference sequence). Trimming left V 5 bases short and J 3 bases short, with 10 bases between. Complete variable domain (other parts from reference TRBV13 and TRBJ1-2): AAGVIQSPRHLIKEKRETATLKCYPIPRHDTVYWYQQGPGQDPQFLISFYEKMQSDKGSIPDRFSAQQFSDYHSELNMSSLELGDSALYFCASSRDSYYGYTFGSGTRLTVV.

The rearrangement uses TRBV24-1 and TRBJ2-3; 9 bases map to TRBD1. CDR1 is KGHDR and CDR2 is SFDVKD in the germline V gene. The CDR3 contains 16 residues. Unmatched junction bases numbered 5, after V lost 4 bases and J lost 1 base. CDR3 sequence: CATSEYRGQGTDTQYF. CDR3 sequence (DNA): TGTGCCACCAGTGAGTACAGGGGGCAGGGCACAGATACGCAGTATTTT.

Here the CDR3 DNA reads TGTGCCAGCAGTGAATGGCTATCAACTAATGAAAAACTGTTTTTT. Translated, it gives CASSEWLSTNEKLFF. This chain joins TRBV6-1 and TRBJ1-4; D gene uncertain. V shed 2 bases and J shed 0 bases, with 7 bases lying between them. From germline, CDR1 is MNHNS and CDR2 SASEGT. The CDR3 length is 15 residues.

The V call is TRBV11-2, the J call TRBJ2-7; no clear D. The CDR3 has 12 amino acids. The V and J ends lost 1 base and 9 bases respectively, with 10 bases between them. Germline V gene lookup returns CDR1 SGHAT and CDR2 FQNNGV. CDR3 protein: CASSLALKGQYF. CDR3 coding DNA: TGTGCCAGCAGCTTAGCTTTAAAGGGGCAGTACTTC.

This sequence joins TRBV11-2 and TRBJ2-7; D ambiguous. Germline V lookup: CDR1 SGHAT, CDR2 FQNNGV. The CDR3 is 13 residues long. The V end was cut by 0 bases, the J end by 9 bases, with 12 bases between. Written as DNA, the CDR3 is TGTGCCAGCAGCTTAGATGTTCGTCTCAGGCAGTACTTC. This encodes CASSLDVRLRQYF.